One and the same sample provided the 23 T cell receptor beta chains below, sequenced in a study of T cell changes during pregnancy in multiple sclerosis. The table came from immunoSEQ multiplex PCR; TCRdb's copy has only in-frame clones and leaves some out. There are about 77,000 clones in the sample; under 95% occur only once, and about 2.5% lies in the top ten. The sequencing used peripheral blood, collected after pregnancy. All receptors derive from a female donor in good health, enrolled as a control in a pregnancy study.

V gene TRBV7-2 combines with J gene TRBJ2-7; D gene uncertain. V was trimmed by 1 base and J by 2 bases, leaving 12 bases between them. This CDR3 comprises 15 residues. Germline V gives CDR1 SGHTA, CDR2 FQGNSA. CDR3 bases: TGTGCCAGCAGCTTAGGTGCTGGGCAGACCTACGAGCAGTACTTC. Its protein product is CASSLGAGQTYEQYF.

This chain connects TRBV30 to TRBJ1-3; 7 bases are shared with TRBD1. V lost 1 base, J lost 4 bases, and 4 bases stayed unmatched. Looked up from germline, CDR1 is GTSNPN and CDR2 is SVGIG (reference sequence). The CDR3 runs to 14 residues. CDR3 residues: CAWSAGQTGNTIYF. In DNA, the CDR3 is TGTGCCTGGAGTGCGGGACAGACGGGAAACACCATATATTTT.

The chain has TRBV28 and TRBJ1-1; 7 bases match TRBD1. CDR1 and CDR2 (germline): MDHEN, SYDVKM. The CDR3 is made up of 14 amino acids. After removal of 7 bases from V and 1 base from J, the junction contained 6 bases not matched to a gene. For the CDR3, the DNA is TGTGCCAGCAATACTTACAGGGGGAACACTGAAGCTTTCTTT. The encoded protein is CASNTYRGNTEAFF.

The chain carries TRBV11-2 and TRBJ1-2; D may be TRBD1 (5 bases). CDR1 is SGHAT and CDR2 is FQNNGV in the germline V gene. The V end lost 1 base, the J end lost 4 bases, and 10 bases lay between the germline ends. This CDR3 has 14 residues. The CDR3 loop is CASSLGQGGYGYTF. In DNA, the CDR3 is TGTGCCAGCAGCTTAGGGCAGGGAGGCTATGGCTACACCTTC.

This rearrangement joins TRBV19 to TRBJ1-1; 10 positions match TRBD1. Trimming took 5 bases from V and 6 from J; bases not matched to a gene: 9. CDR1 and CDR2 from the germline V gene are LNHDA and SQIVND (reference sequence). This CDR3 region has 15 residues. CDR3 sequence reads: CASSPTDRGWPEAFF. The CDR3, as DNA: TGTGCCAGTAGTCCGACGGACAGGGGGTGGCCTGAAGCTTTCTTT.

The V call is TRBV7-9, the J call TRBJ1-2, with 9 bases matching TRBD1. Germline-derived CDR1 and CDR2 are SEHNR and FQNEAQ (reference sequence). V shed 5 bases, J shed 6 bases, and the junction held 4 bases outside the gene matches. The CDR3 has 13 residues. CDR3 region: CASSGDRVDGYTF. The DNA for the CDR3 is TGTGCCAGCAGCGGGGACAGGGTCGATGGCTACACCTTC. Together with reference TRBV7-9 and TRBJ1-2, the CDR3 gives the full variable domain: DTGVSQNPRHKITKRGQNVTFRCDPISEHNRLYWYRQTLGQGPEFLTYFQNEAQLEKSRLLSDRFSAERPKGSFSTLEIQRTEQGDSAMYLCASSGDRVDGYTFGSGTRLTVV.

J is TRBJ2-3 and V is TRBV1; the DNA was not used to check the table's D call, TRBD2. TRBV1 is a pseudogene segment. CDR3 length: 14 residues. The CDR3 bases are TGCACCAGCACCTTGACGGAGAACACAGATACGCAGTATTTT. Amino acid sequence: CTSTLTENTDTQYF.

The chain is built from TRBV2 and TRBJ2-1; 9 nucleotides agree with TRBD1. Germline lookup yields CDR1 SNHLY and CDR2 FYNNEI. V was clipped by 4 bases and J by 8 bases; unmatched bases: 3. CDR3 size: 13 residues. As DNA, the CDR3 is TGTGCCAGCAGTGCTACAGGGGGCCATGAGCAGTTCTTC. Translation: CASSATGGHEQFF.

Only one count was recorded for this clone. The rearrangement joins TRBV5-1 to TRBJ2-1; 7 nucleotides align to TRBD2. V lost 2 bases and J lost 0; bases outside the gene matches: 5. This CDR3 has 16 amino acids. Germline V CDR1 and CDR2: SGHRS, YFSETQ. The CDR3 is CASSFTSVSSYNEQFF. CDR3 coding DNA: TGCGCCAGCAGCTTTACTAGCGTTAGCTCCTACAATGAGCAGTTCTTC.

A few counts support this clone. The chain links TRBV5-1 to TRBJ2-1; D ambiguous. With 0 bases removed from V and 4 bases from J, the gap between germline ends came to 2 bases. CDR3 length: 12 amino acids. CDR1 is SGHRS and CDR2 is YFSETQ in the germline V gene. In nucleotides, the CDR3 is TGCGCCAGCAGCTTGGCGTACAATGAGCAGTTCTTC. It codes for CASSLAYNEQFF.

In its sample, this clone was seen once. The V gene is TRBV5-5, the J gene TRBJ2-7; D unresolved. CDR1 SGHKS and CDR2 YYEKEE come from the germline V gene (reference sequence). V was cut by 0 bases and J by 3 bases, with 7 bases left in between. The CDR3 covers 13 residues. The CDR3, as DNA: TGTGCCAGCAGCTTGGGCGTTCTCTACGAGCAGTACTTC. This translates into CASSLGVLYEQYF.

V gene TRBV5-4 combines with J gene TRBJ1-2; D is perhaps TRBD1 (6 bases). This CDR3 has 14 residues. Trimming pared 3 bases from V and 4 bases from J, leaving 13 bases between. The germline V gene encodes CDR1 SGHNT and CDR2 YYREEE (reference sequence). The DNA for the CDR3 is TGTGCCAGCAGCTCTGGACAGACTACCTATGGCTACACCTTC. It encodes CASSSGQTTYGYTF.

This sequence joins TRBV14 and TRBJ1-2, with D possibly being TRBD1 (6 bases). Germline V CDR1 and CDR2: SGHDN, FVKESK. CDR3 length: 15 residues. V was trimmed by 3 bases and J by 6 bases, leaving 17 bases between them. This CDR3 is CASSQSLIGGHGYTF. DNA of the CDR3: TGTGCCAGCAGCCAGAGCCTTATAGGGGGACATGGCTACACCTTC.

The chain has TRBV11-2 and TRBJ2-3; 7 nucleotides agree with TRBD2. V lost 2 bases and J lost 2; bases outside the gene matches: 4. Germline loops: CDR1 SGHAT, CDR2 FQNNGV. The CDR3 extends over 15 amino acids. The CDR3 DNA reads TGTGCCAGCAGCTTAACGGGGGGAGACACAGATACGCAGTATTTT. This sequence encodes CASSLTGGDTDTQYF.

The chain carries TRBV2 and TRBJ1-5; D unresolved. The CDR3 extends over 17 amino acids. V was pared by 6 bases and J by 6 bases, with 24 bases between. Germline CDR1 is SNHLY and CDR2 is FYNNEI. In DNA form, the CDR3 reads TGTGCCAGCAGGTCAGGACTGTTAATACGCTCGGGTCAGCCCCAGCATTTT. Translation gives CASRSGLLIRSGQPQHF. Filled out from reference TRBV2 and TRBJ1-5, the complete variable domain reads EPEVTQTPSHQVTQMGQEVILRCVPISNHLYFYWYRQILGQKVEFLVSFYNNEISEKSEIFDDQFSVERPDGSNFTLKIRSTKLEDSAMYFCASRSGLLIRSGQPQHFGDGTRLSIL.

The gene calls are TRBV4-2 and TRBJ2-7, with TRBD2 identical over 11 bases. CDR1 and CDR2 from the germline V gene are LGHNA and YNFKEQ. The ends lost 1 base at V and 4 bases at J; junction bases unmatched: 12. The CDR3 has 18 amino acids. This CDR3 is CASSQGGGVLAGVYEQYF. The CDR3 region has the DNA TGTGCCAGCAGCCAAGGGGGGGGAGTACTAGCGGGAGTATACGAGCAGTACTTC.

The chain joins TRBV7-2 to TRBJ2-7; 8 bases are shared with TRBD2. V gave up 1 base and J gave up 0 bases; unmatched junction bases: 5. Looked up from germline, CDR1 is SGHTA and CDR2 is FQGNSA. The CDR3 has 16 residues. The CDR3 nucleotides are TGTGCCAGCAGCTTAGTGGCTAGCGGGTCCTCCTACGAGCAGTACTTC. As protein: CASSLVASGSSYEQYF.

The chain couples TRBV5-8 to TRBJ1-1; tentative D call: TRBD1 (5 bases). V was trimmed by 0 bases and J by 11 bases, leaving 23 bases between them. CDR1 and CDR2 (germline): SGHTS, YDEGEE. This CDR3 has 16 residues. The CDR3 nucleotides read TGTGCCAGCAGCTTGGGGGTCTCGGACATCTCTCCCGGGGCTTTCTTT. It specifies CASSLGVSDISPGAFF.

In this sample, this clone turned up once. V and J are TRBV5-1 and TRBJ1-6; D gene uncertain. V lost 0 bases and J 8 bases, leaving 12 bases between the germline ends. The CDR3 extends over 15 amino acids. Germline values: CDR1 SGHRS, CDR2 YFSETQ. CDR3 sequence: CASSLGSGWDSPLHF. The CDR3 DNA reads as TGCGCCAGCAGCTTGGGCTCCGGGTGGGATTCACCCCTCCACTTT.

The CDR3 DNA reads TGTGCCAGCAGCTCCATTGGACAGGTGACAAACTATGGCTACACCTTC. Translation: CASSSIGQVTNYGYTF. The genes are TRBV11-2 and TRBJ1-2; TRBD1 agrees at 7 bases. The CDR3 loop spans 16 amino acids. J lost 2 bases, V lost 4 bases, and 10 bases had no gene match. Germline CDR1 reads SGHAT; CDR2 reads FQNNGV.

The V call is TRBV7-3, the J call TRBJ1-3; possibly TRBD1 for D (6 bases). Germline CDR1 is SGHTA and CDR2 is FQGTGA. The CDR3 is 17 amino acids. V was clipped by 5 bases and J by 4 bases, with 21 bases between them. The CDR3 coding sequence is TGTGCCAGCAGCGCAAAGGGCTCAGGGGTGTACGGAAACACCATATATTTT. It codes for CASSAKGSGVYGNTIYF.

This chain links TRBV6-5 with TRBJ2-7, with D possibly matching TRBD2 (6 bases). This CDR3 comprises 14 residues. Germline CDR1 is MNHEY and CDR2 is SVGAGI. The V gene lost 2 bases and the J gene lost 3 bases, with 11 bases spanning the gap. The CDR3 sequence: CASSYLWGDYEQYF. For the CDR3, the DNA is TGTGCCAGCAGTTACCTTTGGGGGGACTACGAGCAGTACTTC.

J is TRBJ1-6 and V is TRBV6-7; no clear D gene. Being an ORF, TRBV6-7 has a function that is uncertain. V was clipped by 0 bases and J by 3 bases, with 9 bases between them. This CDR3 has 16 amino acids. This chain's CDR3 is CASSYSKLNYNSPLHF. The CDR3, as DNA: TGTGCCAGCAGTTACTCGAAGCTGAACTATAATTCACCCCTCCACTTT.